The source of this TCR beta chain is a study of blood T cell repertoires in COVID-19. Background on the study: The United States, Italy and Spain provided the acute and convalescent COVID-19 samples. Sources were T cells, B-cell-depleted T cells, or PBMCs; the material itself was cDNA or gDNA.

The CDR3 has 21 amino acids. In the original processing: Scientists estimated how many nucleated cells there were by amplifying reference gene primers. Sequencing used immunoSEQ multiplex PCR; TCRdb keeps in-frame clones, though not all of them. Clone size and the V and J calls come from that table; the DNA yielded D and trimming. Among around 38,000 clones listed, 80% to 90% were seen once. The sample was peripheral blood. The chain uses TRBV21-1 and TRBJ2-5; the D call of TRBD2 is as the table states it, not checked on the DNA. TRBV21-1 is an annotated pseudogene. This TCR derives from a human donor in a cohort sampled during active COVID-19. Written as DNA, the CDR3 is TGTGCCAGCAGCAAAGCCCGCCCTTGTCCGGCGGGAGGGTGGTGGGAAGAGACCCAGTACTTC. Translated: CASSKARPCPAGGWWEETQYF.